This TCR beta chain was recovered during a study of cytomegalovirus exposure and HLA in healthy donors. A word on this clone: An end of the junction differs from the germline gene, which may be a read error.

Germline V gene sequence: CDR1 SGHTA, CDR2 FQGNSA. CDR3 size: 13 residues. Use of 60 Vbeta and 13 Jbeta primers characterized the PCR. Here immunoSEQ multiplex PCR was the method, and the copy in TCRdb shows in-frame clones only, minus some. The data show about 140,000 clones, approximately 83% seen once. The V and J genes are TRBV7-2 and TRBJ2-4; TRBD1 matches at 8 bases. This clonotype was sampled from a man between 35 and 55 years old in good health and CMV-seronegative. Input material: PBMCs. The CDR3 nucleotides are TGTGCCAGCAGCCCGCTCCCCGGACAGGGCCGGTTTTTC. Amino acid sequence: CASSPLPGQGRFF.